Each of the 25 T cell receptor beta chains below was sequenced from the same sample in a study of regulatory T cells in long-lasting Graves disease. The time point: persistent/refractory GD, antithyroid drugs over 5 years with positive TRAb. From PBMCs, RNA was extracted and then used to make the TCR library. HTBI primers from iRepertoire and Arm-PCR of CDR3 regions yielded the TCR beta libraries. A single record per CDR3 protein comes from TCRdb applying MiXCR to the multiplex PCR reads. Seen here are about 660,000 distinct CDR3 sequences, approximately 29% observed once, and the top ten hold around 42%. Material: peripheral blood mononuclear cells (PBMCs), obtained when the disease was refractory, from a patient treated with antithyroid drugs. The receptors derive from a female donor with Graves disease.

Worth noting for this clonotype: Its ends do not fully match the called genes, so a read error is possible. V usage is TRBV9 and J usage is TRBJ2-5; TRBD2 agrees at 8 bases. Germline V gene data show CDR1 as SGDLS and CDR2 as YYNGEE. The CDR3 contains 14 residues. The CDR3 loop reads CASSVGTSFETQYF. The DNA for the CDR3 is TGCGCCAGCAGCGTGGGGACTAGTTTTGAGACCCAGTACTTC. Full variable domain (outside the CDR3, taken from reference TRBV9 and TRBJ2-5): DSGVTQTPKHLITATGQRVTLRCSPRSGDLSVYWYQQSLDQGLQFLIQYYNGEERAKGNILERFSAQQFPDLHSELNLSSLELGDSALYFCASSVGTSFETQYFGPGTRLLVL.

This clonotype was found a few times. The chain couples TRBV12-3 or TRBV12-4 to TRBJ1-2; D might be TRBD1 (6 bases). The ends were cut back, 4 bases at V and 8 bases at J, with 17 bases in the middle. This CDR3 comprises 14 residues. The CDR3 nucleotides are TGTGCCAGCAGTTCAGAAACAGGGATGGGGGGCTACACCTTC. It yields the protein CASSSETGMGGYTF.

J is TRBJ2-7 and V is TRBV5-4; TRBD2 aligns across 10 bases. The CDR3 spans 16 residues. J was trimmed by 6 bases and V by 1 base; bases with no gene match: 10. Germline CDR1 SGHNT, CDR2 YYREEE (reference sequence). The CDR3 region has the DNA TGTGCCAGCAGCTTGTGGCTAGCGGGAGCCCTCGGCGAGCAGTACTTC. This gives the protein CASSLWLAGALGEQYF.

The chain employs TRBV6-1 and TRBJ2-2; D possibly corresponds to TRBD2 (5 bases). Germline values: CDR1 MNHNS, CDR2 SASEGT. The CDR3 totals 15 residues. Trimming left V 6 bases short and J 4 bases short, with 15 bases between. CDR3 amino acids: CASRALEVSTGELFF. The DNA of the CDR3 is TGTGCCAGCAGGGCCCTGGAGGTCAGCACCGGGGAGCTGTTTTTT.

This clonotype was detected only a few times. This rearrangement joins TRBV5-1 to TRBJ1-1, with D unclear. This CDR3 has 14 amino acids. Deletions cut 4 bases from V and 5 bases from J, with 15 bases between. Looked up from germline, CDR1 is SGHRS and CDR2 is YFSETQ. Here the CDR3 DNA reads TGCGCCAGCAGCGAAGAGGAGCTGAGGACTGAAGCTTTCTTT. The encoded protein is CASSEEELRTEAFF.

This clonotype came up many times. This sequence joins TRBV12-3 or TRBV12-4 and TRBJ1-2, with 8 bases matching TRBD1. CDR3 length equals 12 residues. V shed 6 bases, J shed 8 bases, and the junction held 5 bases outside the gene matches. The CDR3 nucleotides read TGTGCCAGCAGACGACAGGGGAAAGGCTACACCTTC. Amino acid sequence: CASRRQGKGYTF.

CDR3 bases: TGTGCCAGCAGTCGGGACAGGGTCATCGAGACCCAGTACTTC. Its translation: CASSRDRVIETQYF. The V and J genes are TRBV27 and TRBJ2-5, with TRBD1 identical over 9 bases. Losses at the gene ends were 5 bases for V and 5 bases for J; bases not matched to a gene: 6. The CDR3 has 14 residues. Germline-derived CDR1 and CDR2 are MNHEY and SMNVEV (reference sequence).

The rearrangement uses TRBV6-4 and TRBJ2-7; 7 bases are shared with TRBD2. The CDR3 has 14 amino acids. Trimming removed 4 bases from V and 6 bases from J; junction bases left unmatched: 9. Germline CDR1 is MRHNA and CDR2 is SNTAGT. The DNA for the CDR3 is TGTGCCAGCAGTGTATTCGCGGGAGCGAGCGAGCAGTACTTC. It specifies CASSVFAGASEQYF.

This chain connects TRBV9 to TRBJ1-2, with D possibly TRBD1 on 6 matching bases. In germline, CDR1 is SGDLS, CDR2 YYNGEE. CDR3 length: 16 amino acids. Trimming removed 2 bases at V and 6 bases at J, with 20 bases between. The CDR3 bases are TGTGCCAGCAGCGTTGCAGGGTCGGGGGCAAGGAATGGCTACACCTTC. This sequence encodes CASSVAGSGARNGYTF.

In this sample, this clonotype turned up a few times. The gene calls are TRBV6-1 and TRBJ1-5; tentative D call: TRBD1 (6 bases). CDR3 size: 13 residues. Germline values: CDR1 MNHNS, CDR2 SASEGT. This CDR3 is CVSRDEGGQPQHF. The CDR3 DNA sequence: TGTGTCTCGAGGGACGAGGGGGGTCAGCCCCAGCATTTT.

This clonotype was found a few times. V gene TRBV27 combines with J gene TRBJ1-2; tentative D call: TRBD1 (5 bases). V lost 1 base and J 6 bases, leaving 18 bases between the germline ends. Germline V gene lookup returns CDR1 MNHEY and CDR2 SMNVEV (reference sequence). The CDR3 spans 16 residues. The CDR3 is CASSLYPRAGFDGYTF. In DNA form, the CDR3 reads TGTGCCAGCAGTTTATACCCCCGGGCAGGGTTTGATGGCTACACCTTC.

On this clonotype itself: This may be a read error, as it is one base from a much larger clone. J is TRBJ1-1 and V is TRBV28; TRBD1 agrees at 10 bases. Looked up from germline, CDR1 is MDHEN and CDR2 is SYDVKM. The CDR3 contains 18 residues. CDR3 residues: CASSSLTGTGDVNTEASF. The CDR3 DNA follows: TGTGCCAGCAGTAGCCTTACCGGGACAGGGGACGTGAACACTGAAGCTTCCTTT.

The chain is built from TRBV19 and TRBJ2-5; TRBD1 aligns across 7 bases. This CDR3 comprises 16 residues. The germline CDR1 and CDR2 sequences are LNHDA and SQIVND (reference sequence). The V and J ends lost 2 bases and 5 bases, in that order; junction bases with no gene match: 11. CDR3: CASSIMNRGLTETQYF. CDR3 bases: TGTGCCAGTAGTATAATGAACAGGGGTCTTACGGAGACCCAGTACTTC.

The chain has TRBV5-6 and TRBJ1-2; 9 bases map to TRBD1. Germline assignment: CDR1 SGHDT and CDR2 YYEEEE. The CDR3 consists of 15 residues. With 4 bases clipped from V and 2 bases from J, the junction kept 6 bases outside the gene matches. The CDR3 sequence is CASSTGTGRNYGYTF. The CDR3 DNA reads TGTGCCAGCAGCACCGGGACAGGGAGGAACTATGGCTACACCTTC.

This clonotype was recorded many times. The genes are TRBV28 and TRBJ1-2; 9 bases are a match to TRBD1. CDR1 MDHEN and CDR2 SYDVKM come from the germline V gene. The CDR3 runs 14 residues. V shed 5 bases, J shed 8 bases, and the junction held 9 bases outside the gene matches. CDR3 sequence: CASSTGDRVRGYTF. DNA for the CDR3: TGTGCCAGCAGTACCGGGGACAGGGTTCGAGGCTACACCTTC.

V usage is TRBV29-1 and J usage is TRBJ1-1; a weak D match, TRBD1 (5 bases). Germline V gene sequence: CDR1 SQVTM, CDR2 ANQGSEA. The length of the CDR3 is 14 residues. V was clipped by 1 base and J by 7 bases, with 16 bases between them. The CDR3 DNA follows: TGCAGCGTTGAAGGCCACGGGACCGGTCTTGAAGCTTTCTTT. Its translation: CSVEGHGTGLEAFF.

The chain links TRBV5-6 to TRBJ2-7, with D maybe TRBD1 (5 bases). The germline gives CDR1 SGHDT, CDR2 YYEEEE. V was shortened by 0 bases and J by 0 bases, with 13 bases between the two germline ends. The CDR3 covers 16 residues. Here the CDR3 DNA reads TGTGCCAGCAGCTTGGGAGGTTACAGGAGCTCCTACGAGCAGTACTTC. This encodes CASSLGGYRSSYEQYF. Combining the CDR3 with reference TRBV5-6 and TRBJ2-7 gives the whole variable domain DAGVTQSPTHLIKTRGQQVTLRCSPKSGHDTVSWYQQALGQGPQFIFQYYEEEERQRGNFPDRFSGHQFPNYSSELNVNALLLGDSALYLCASSLGGYRSSYEQYFGPGTRLTVT.

The CDR3 reads CASSDRPGSYEQYF. DNA for the CDR3: TGTGCCAGCAGTGATAGACCAGGCTCCTACGAGCAGTACTTC. This chain connects TRBV6-1 to TRBJ2-7; D gene unclear. The V end lost 3 bases, the J end lost 0 bases, and 9 bases lay between the germline ends. Germline CDR1 and CDR2: MNHNS and SASEGT. This CDR3 region has 14 residues.

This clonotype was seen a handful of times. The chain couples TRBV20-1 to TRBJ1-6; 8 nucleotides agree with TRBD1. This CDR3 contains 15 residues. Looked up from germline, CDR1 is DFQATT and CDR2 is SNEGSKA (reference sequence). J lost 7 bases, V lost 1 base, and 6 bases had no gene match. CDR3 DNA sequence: TGCAGTGCTAGAGCCCCCGGACAGGGCAATTCACCCCTCCACTTT. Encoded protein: CSARAPGQGNSPLHF.

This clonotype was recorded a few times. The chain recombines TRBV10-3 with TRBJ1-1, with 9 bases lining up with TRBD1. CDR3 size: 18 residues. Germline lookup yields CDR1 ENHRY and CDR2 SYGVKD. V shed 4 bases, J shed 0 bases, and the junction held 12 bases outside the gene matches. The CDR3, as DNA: TGTGCCATCAGTGCCACCTACATTGGACAGGGGATGAACACTGAAGCTTTCTTT. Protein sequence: CAISATYIGQGMNTEAFF.

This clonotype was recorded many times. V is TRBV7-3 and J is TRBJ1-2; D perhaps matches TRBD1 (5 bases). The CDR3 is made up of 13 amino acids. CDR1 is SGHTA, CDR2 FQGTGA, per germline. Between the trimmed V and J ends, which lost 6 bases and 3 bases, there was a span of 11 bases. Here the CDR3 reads CASSFGTDYGYTF. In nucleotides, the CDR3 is TGTGCCAGCAGTTTTGGGACGGACTATGGCTACACCTTC.

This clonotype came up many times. CDR3 amino acids: CASSLGLAKNIQYF. The CDR3 coding sequence is TGTGCCAGCAGCTTAGGGTTAGCCAAAAACATTCAGTACTTC. This chain links TRBV28 with TRBJ2-4, with D unresolved. CDR3 length equals 14 residues. Trimming stripped 6 bases from V and 0 bases from J, with 9 bases between. Germline CDR1 is MDHEN and CDR2 is SYDVKM.

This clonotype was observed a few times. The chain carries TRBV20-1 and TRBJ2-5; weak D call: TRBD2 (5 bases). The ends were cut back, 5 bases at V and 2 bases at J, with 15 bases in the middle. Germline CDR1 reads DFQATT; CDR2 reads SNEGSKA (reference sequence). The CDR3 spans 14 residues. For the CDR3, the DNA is TGCAGTGCTTTAGAGCAGCGGAGACAAGAGACCCAGTACTTC. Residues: CSALEQRRQETQYF.

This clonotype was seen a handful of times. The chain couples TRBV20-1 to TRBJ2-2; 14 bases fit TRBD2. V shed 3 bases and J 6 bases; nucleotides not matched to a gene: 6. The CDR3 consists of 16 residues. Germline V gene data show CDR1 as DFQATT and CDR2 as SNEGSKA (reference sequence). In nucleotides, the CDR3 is TGCAGTGCTAGCGGACTAGCGGGAGGTCGGTCCGGGGAGCTGTTTTTT. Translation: CSASGLAGGRSGELFF.

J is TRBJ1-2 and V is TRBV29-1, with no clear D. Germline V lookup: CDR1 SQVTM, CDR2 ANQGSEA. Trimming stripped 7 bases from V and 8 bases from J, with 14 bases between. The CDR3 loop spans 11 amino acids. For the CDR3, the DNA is TGCAGCGCTCTTGGGGATCAAGGCTACACCTTC. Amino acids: CSALGDQGYTF.